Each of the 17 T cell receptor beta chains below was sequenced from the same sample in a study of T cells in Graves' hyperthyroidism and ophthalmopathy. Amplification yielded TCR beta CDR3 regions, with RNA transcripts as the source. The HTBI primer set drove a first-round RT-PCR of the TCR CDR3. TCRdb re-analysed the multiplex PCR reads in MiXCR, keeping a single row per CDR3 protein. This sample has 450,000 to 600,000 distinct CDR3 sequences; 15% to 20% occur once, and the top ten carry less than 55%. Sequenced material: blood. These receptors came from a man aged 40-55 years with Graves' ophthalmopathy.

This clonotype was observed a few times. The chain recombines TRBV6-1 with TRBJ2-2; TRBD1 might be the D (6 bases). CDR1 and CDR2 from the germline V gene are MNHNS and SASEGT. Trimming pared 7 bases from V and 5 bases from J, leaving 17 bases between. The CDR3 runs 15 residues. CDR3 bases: TGTGCCAGCAAACGCGGGCCCCAGGGGACCGGGGAGCTGTTTTTT. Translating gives CASKRGPQGTGELFF.

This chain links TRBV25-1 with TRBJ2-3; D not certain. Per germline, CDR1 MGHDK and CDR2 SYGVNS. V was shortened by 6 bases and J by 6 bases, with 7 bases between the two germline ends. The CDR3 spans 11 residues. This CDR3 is CASRMGDTQYF. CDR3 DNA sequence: TGTGCCAGCAGAATGGGGGATACGCAGTATTTT.

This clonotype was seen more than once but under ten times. The CDR3: CASSVRDIGSGNTIYF. The CDR3 coding sequence is TGTGCCAGCTCAGTCCGGGACATCGGCTCTGGAAACACCATATATTTT. The chain links TRBV18 to TRBJ1-3, with D perhaps matching TRBD1 (6 bases). Germline-derived CDR1 and CDR2 are KGHSH and LQKENI. This CDR3 is 16 amino acids long. V was pared by 5 bases and J by 0 bases, with 14 bases between.

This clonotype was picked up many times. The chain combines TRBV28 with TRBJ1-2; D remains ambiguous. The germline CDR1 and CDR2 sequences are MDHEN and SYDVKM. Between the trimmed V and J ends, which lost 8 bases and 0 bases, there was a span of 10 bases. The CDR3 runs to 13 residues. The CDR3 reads CASCWVTNYGYTF. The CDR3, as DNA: TGTGCCAGCTGTTGGGTTACTAACTATGGCTACACCTTC.

The CDR3 sequence: CASSLEVQSTDTQYF. DNA of the CDR3: TGCGCCAGCAGCTTGGAGGTACAGAGCACAGATACGCAGTATTTT. This chain uses TRBV5-1 with TRBJ2-3; D is unresolved. Looked up from germline, CDR1 is SGHRS and CDR2 is YFSETQ. V dropped 0 bases and J dropped 0 bases, with 8 bases sitting between them. There are 15 residues in the CDR3.

The CDR3 sequence: CSASQGQGGTEAFF. CDR3 nucleotides: TGCAGTGCTAGTCAGGGTCAGGGTGGCACTGAAGCTTTCTTT. The chain is built from TRBV20-1 and TRBJ1-1; possible D gene TRBD1, 5 bases. The CDR3 loop spans 14 amino acids. V lost 3 bases and J lost 4, with 15 bases in between. The germline V gene has CDR1 DFQATT and CDR2 SNEGSKA (reference sequence).

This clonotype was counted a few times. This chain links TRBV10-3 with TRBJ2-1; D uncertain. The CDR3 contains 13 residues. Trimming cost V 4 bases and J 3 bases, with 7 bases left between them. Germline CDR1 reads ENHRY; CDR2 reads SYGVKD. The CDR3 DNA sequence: TGTGCCATCAGTGGCGGCAGCTACAATGAGCAGTTCTTC. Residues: CAISGGSYNEQFF.

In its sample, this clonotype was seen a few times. CDR3: CASSSAGFGYTF. CDR3 sequence (DNA): TGTGCCAGCAGTTCTGCAGGGTTCGGCTACACCTTC. V gene TRBV3-1 combines with J gene TRBJ1-2; possible D gene TRBD1, 5 bases. Trimming cost V 6 bases and J 8 bases, with 13 bases left between them. This CDR3 spans 12 amino acids. CDR1 LGHDT and CDR2 YNNKEL come from the germline V gene (reference sequence).

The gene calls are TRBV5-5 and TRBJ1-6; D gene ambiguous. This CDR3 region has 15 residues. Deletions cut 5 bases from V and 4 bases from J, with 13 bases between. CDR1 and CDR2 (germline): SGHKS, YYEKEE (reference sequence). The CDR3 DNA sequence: TGTGCCAGCAGTCCAGAGACTGGGTATAATTCACCCCTCCACTTT. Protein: CASSPETGYNSPLHF.

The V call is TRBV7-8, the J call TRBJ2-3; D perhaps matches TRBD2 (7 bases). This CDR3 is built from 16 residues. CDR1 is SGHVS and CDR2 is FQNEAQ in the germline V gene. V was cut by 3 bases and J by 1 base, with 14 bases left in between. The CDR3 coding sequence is TGTGCCAGCAGCTTGATAAAGGGGGGGGGCACAGATACGCAGTATTTT. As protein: CASSLIKGGGTDTQYF.

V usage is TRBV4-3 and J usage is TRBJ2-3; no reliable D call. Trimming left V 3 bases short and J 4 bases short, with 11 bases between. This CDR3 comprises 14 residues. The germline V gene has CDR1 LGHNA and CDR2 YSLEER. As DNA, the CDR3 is TGCGCCAGCAGCCAGGACGTTGATGCAGATACGCAGTATTTT. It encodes CASSQDVDADTQYF.

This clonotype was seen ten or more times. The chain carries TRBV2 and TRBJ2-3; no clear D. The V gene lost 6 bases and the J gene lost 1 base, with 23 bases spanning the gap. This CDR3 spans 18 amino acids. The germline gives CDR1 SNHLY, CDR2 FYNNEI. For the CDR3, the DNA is TGTGCCAGCAGACTATCAGGCGGAACAGTATGGGGCACAGATACGCAGTATTTT. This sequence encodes CASRLSGGTVWGTDTQYF.

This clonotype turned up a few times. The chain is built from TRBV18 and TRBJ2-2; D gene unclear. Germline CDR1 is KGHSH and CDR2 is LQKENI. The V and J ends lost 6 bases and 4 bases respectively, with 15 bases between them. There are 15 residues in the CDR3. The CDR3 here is CASSPPRTVTGELFF. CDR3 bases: TGTGCCAGCTCTCCGCCCCGGACGGTCACCGGGGAGCTGTTTTTT.

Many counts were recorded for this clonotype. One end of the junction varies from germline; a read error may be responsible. The CDR3 DNA sequence: TGTGCCAGCAGCTTAGTTCGGAATGAGCAGTTCTTC. Protein: CASSLVRNEQFF. The chain joins TRBV12-3 or TRBV12-4 to TRBJ2-1; D gene uncertain. CDR3 length: 12 amino acids.

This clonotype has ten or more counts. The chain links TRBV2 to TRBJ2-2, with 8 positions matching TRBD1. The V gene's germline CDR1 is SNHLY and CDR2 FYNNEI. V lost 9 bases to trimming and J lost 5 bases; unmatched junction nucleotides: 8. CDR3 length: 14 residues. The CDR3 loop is CARGTGGRTGELFF. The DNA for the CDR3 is TGTGCCAGGGGTACAGGGGGAAGGACCGGGGAGCTGTTTTTT.

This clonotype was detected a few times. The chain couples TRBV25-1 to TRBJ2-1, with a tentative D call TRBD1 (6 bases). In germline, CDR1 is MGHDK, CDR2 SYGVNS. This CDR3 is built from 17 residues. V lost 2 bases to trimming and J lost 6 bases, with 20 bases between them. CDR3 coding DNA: TGTGCCAGCAGTGAAATTGAAGCGGCACAGGGTGGCAATGAGCAGTTCTTC. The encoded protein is CASSEIEAAQGGNEQFF.

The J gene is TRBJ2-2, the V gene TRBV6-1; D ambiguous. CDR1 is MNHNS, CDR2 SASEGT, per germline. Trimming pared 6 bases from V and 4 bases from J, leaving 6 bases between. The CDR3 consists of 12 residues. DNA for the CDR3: TGTGCCAGCAGGGAGAGCACCGGGGAGCTGTTTTTT. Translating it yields CASRESTGELFF.